This TCR beta chain was sequenced in a study of spatial heterogeneity in lung cancer. Study information: Tumor regions showed TCR transcript counts that correlated strongly with a T cell module score from matched bulk RNA-seq. Study-wide results and caveats: One measure, the expanded intratumoral alpha and beta TCR count, tracked tumor mutation counts.

CDR1 is MDHEN and CDR2 is SYDVKM in the germline V gene. V was pared by 2 bases and J by 4 bases, with 11 bases between. The length of the CDR3 is 14 residues. Time point specified: sample taken at primary tumor resection. The donors comprised some 70 untreated early-stage non-small cell lung cancer patients. Whole RNA was taken from tumor, nontumor lung or frozen PBMC; it was then sequenced unsorted. A unique molecular identifier was attached to every TCR cDNA molecule. TCRdb recomputed calls from the 5' RACE reads with MiXCR, one row per CDR3 protein. The sample consists of 17,000 or so distinct CDR3 sequences, 6.2% of them appearing once. The sample holds many counts of this clonotype. Antigen specificity is unknown.

The chain combines TRBV28 with TRBJ1-2; D gene unclear. The source was lung tumor tissue, collected at surgery. This sequence was found in a male donor with early-stage non-small cell lung cancer. CDR3 in DNA: TGTGCCAGCAGTTTAGGCCCCAGCACCTATGGCTACACCTTC. Translation gives CASSLGPSTYGYTF.